The T cell receptor beta chain described here comes from a study of T cells in Graves' hyperthyroidism and ophthalmopathy. V lost 7 bases and J 4 bases, leaving 14 bases between the germline ends. This CDR3 contains 13 residues. The germline V gene has CDR1 MDHEN and CDR2 SYDVKM. In its sample, this clonotype was seen many times. The TCR beta CDR3 regions underwent amplification using RNA transcripts as the source. First-round RT-PCR with HTBI primers amplified the TCR CDR3 region. In TCRdb, the multiplex PCR reads were re-called with MiXCR into one record per CDR3 protein. This table has more than 350,000 distinct CDR3 sequences, over 12% appearing once.

This sequence was found in a woman aged 55-69 years with Graves' ophthalmopathy. Sequencing was done on a sample of blood. The V and J genes are TRBV28 and TRBJ2-7, with D perhaps matching TRBD1 or TRBD2 (6 bases each). Here the CDR3 reads CASNPTGRYEQYF. DNA for the CDR3: TGTGCCAGCAACCCCACAGGGAGGTACGAGCAGTACTTC.